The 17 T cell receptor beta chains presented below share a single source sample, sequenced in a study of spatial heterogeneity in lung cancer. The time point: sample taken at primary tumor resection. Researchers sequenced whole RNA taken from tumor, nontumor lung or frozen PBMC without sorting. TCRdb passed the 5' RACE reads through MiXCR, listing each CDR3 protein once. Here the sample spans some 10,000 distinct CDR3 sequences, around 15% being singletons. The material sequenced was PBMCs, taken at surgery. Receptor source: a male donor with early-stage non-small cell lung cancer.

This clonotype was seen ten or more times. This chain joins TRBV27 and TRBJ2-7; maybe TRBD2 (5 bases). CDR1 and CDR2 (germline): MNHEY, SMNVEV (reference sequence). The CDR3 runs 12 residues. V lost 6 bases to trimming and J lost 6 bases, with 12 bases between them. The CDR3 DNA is TGTGCCAGCAGAAACCTTGGGAGCGAGCAGTACTTC. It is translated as CASRNLGSEQYF.

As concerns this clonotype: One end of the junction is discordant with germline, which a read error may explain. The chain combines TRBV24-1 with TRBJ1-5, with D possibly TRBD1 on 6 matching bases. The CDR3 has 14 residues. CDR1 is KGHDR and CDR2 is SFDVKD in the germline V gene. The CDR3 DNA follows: TGTGCCACCAGTGATTCCAGGGGCAAACAGCCCCAGCATTTT. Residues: CATSDSRGKQPQHF.

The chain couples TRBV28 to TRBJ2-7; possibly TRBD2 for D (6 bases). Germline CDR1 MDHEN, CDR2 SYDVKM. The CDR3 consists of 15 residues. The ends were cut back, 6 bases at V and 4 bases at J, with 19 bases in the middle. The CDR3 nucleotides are TGTGCCAGCAGCCCCCACGGGGGAGGAGCGTACGAGCAGTACTTC. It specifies CASSPHGGGAYEQYF.

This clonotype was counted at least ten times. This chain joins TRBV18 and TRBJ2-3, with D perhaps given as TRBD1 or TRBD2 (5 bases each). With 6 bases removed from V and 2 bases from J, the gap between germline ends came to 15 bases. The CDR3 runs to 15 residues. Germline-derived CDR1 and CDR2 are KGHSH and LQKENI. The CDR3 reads CASSRRERSTDTQYF. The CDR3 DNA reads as TGTGCCAGCTCCCGCAGGGAGCGGTCCACAGATACGCAGTATTTT.

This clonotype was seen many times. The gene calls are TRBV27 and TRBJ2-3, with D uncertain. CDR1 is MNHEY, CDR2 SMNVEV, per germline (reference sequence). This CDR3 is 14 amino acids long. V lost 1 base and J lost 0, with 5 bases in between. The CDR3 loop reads CASSLYASTDTQYF. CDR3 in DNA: TGTGCCAGCAGTTTATATGCTAGCACAGATACGCAGTATTTT.

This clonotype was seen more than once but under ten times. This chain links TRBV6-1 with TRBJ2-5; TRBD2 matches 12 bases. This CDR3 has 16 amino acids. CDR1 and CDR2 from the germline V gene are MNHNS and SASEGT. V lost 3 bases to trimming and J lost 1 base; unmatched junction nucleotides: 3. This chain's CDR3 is CASSELAGGPQETQYF. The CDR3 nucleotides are TGTGCCAGCAGTGAGCTAGCGGGAGGGCCCCAAGAGACCCAGTACTTC.

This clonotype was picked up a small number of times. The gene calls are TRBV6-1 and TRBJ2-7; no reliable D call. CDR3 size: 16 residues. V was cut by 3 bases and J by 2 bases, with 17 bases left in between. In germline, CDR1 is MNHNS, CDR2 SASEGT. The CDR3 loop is CASSDPGEWRTYEQYF. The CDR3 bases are TGTGCCAGCAGTGATCCCGGCGAGTGGCGTACCTACGAGCAGTACTTC.

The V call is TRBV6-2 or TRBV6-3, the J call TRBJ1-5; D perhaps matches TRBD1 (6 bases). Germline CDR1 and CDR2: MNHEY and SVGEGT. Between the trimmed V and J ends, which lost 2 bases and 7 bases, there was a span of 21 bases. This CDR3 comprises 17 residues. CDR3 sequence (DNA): TGTGCCAGCAGTTACCGATTAAAAGGACAGCGAGACCAGCCCCAGCATTTT. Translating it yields CASSYRLKGQRDQPQHF.

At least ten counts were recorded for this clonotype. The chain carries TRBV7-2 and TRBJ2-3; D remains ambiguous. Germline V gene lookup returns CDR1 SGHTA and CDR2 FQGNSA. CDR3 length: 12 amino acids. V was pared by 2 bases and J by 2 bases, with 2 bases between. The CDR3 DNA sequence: TGTGCCAGCAGCTTATACACAGATACGCAGTATTTT. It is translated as CASSLYTDTQYF.

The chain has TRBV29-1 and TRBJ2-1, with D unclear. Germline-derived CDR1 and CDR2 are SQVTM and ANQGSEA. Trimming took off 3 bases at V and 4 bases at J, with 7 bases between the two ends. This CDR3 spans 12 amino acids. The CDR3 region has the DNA TGCAGCGTTGAGTTTGAGTACAATGAGCAGTTCTTC. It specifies CSVEFEYNEQFF.

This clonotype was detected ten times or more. CDR3 DNA: TGTGCCAGCAGCTTGGATATAACCTACGAGCAGTACTTC. This gives the protein CASSLDITYEQYF. The chain carries TRBV5-6 and TRBJ2-7, with no clear D. Trimming left V 0 bases short and J 2 bases short, with 6 bases between. CDR3 length equals 13 residues. Germline V lookup: CDR1 SGHDT, CDR2 YYEEEE.

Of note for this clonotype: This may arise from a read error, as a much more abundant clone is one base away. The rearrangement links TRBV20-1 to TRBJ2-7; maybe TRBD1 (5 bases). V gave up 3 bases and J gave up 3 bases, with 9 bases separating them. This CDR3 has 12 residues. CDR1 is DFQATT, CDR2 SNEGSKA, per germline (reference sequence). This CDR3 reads CSARDIIYEQYF. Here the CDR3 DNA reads TGCAGTGCTAGGGACATCATCTACGAGCAGTACTTC.

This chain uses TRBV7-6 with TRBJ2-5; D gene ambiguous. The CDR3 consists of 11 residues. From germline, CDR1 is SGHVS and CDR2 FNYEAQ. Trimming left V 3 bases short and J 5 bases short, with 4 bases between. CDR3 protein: CASSLAETQYF. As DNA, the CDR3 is TGTGCCAGCAGCTTGGCGGAGACCCAGTACTTC.

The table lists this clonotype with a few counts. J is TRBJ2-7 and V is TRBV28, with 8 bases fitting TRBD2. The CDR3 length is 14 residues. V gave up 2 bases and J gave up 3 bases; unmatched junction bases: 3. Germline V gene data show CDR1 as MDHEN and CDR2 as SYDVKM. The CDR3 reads CASSLVSGIYEQYF. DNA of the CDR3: TGTGCCAGCAGTTTAGTTAGCGGGATCTACGAGCAGTACTTC.

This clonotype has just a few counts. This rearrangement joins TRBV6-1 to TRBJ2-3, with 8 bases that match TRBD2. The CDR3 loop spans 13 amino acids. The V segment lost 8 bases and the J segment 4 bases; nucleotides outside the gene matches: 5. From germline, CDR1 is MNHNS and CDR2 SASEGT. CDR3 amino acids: CASRAGAADTQYF. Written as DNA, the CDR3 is TGTGCCAGCCGAGCGGGAGCAGCAGATACGCAGTATTTT.

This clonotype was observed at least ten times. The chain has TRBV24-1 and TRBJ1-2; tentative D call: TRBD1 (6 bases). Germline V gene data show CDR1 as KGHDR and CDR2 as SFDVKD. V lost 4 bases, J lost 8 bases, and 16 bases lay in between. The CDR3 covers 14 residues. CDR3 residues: CATSEGTIPSGYTF. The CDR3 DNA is TGTGCCACCAGTGAGGGGACAATCCCATCAGGCTACACCTTC.

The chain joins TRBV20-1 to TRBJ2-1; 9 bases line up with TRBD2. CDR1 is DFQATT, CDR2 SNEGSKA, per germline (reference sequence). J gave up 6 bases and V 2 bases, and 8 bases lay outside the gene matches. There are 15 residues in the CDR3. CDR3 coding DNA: TGCAGTGCTAGATTGCGGGAGGGCCTCAGCAATGAGCAGTTCTTC. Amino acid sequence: CSARLREGLSNEQFF.